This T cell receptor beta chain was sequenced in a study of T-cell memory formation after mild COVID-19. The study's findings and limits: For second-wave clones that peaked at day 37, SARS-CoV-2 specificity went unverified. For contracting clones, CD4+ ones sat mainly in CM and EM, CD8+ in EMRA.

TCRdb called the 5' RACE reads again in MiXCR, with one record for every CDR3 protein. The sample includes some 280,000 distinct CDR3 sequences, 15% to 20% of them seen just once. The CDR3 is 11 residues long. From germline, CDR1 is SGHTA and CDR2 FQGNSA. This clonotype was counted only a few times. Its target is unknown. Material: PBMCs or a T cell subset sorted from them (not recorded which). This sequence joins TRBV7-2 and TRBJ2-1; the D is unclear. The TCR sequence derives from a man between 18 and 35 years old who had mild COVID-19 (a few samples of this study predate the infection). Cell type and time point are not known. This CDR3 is CATRAYNEQFF. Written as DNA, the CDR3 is TGTGCAACCCGGGCCTACAATGAGCAGTTCTTC.